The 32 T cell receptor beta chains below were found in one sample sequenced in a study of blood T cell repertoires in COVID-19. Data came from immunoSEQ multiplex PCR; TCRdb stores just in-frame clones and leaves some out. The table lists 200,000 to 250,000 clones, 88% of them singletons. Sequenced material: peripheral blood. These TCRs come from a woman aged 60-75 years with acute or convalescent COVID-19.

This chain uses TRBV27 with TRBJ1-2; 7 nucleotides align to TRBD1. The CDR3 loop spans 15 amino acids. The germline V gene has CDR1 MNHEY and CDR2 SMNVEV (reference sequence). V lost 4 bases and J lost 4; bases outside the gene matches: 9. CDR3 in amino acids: CASSWGQPGSYGYTF. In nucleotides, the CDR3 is TGTGCCAGCAGTTGGGGACAGCCGGGCTCCTATGGCTACACCTTC.

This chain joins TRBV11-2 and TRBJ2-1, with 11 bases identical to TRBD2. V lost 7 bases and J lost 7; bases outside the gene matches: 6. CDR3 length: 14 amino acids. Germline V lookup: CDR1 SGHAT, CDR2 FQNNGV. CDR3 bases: TGTGCCAGCACCCTAGCGGGGGGAGGAAATGAGCAGTTCTTC. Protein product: CASTLAGGGNEQFF.

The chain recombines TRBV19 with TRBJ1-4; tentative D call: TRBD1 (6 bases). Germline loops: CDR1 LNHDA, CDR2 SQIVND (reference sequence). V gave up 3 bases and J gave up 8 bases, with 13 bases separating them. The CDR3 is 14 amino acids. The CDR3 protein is CASSMIRTDEKLFF. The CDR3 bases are TGTGCCAGTAGTATGATCCGGACAGACGAAAAACTGTTTTTT.

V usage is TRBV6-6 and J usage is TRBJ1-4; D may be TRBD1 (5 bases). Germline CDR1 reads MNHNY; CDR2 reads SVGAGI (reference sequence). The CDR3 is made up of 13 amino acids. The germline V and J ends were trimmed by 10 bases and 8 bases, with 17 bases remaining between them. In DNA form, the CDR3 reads TGTGCCACCGCGAGGGACTTTTCCGAAAAACTGTTTTTT. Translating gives CATARDFSEKLFF.

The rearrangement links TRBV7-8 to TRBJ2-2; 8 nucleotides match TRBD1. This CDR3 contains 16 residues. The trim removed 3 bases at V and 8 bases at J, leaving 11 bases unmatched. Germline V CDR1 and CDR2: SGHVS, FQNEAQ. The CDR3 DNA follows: TGTGCCAGCAGCTTCGCGCAGGGGGCGTATTCGGGGGAGCTGTTTTTT. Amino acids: CASSFAQGAYSGELFF.

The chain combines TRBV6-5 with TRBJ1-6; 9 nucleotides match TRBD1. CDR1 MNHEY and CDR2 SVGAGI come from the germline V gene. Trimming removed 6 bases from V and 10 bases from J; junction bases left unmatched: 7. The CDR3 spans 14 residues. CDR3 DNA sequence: TGTGCCAGCAGCTACAGGGGGCCGCAGTCACCCCTCCACTTT. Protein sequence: CASSYRGPQSPLHF.

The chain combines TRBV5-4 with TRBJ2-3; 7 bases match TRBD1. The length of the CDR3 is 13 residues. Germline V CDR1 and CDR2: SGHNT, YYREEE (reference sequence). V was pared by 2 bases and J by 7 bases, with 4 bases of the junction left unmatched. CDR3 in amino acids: CASSLQGTNTQYF. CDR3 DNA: TGTGCCAGCAGCTTACAGGGGACAAATACGCAGTATTTT. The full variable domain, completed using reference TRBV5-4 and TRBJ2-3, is ETGVTQSPTHLIKTRGQQVTLRCSSQSGHNTVSWYQQALGQGPQFIFQYYREEENGRGNFPPRFSGLQFPNYSSELNVNALELDDSALYLCASSLQGTNTQYFGPGTRLTVL.

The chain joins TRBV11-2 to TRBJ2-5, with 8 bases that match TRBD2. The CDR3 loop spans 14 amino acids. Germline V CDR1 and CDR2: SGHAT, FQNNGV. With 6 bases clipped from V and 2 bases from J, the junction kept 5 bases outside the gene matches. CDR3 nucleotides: TGTGCCAGCAGTGCCGGGGGGGTACAAGAGACCCAGTACTTC. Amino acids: CASSAGGVQETQYF. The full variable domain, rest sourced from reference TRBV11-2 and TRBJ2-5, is EAGVAQSPRYKIIEKRQSVAFWCNPISGHATLYWYQQILGQGPKLLIQFQNNGVVDDSQLPKDRFSAERLKGVDSTLKIQPAKLEDSAVYLCASSAGGVQETQYFGPGTRLLVL.

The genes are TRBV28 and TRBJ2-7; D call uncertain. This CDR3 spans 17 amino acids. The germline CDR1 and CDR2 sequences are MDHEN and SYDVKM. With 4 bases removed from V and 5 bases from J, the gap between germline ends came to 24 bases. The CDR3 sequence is CASSSIWATTRIHEQYF. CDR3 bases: TGTGCCAGCAGTTCTATTTGGGCGACAACACGTATTCACGAGCAGTACTTC.

CDR3 protein: CASRSGGNPYEKLFF. The CDR3 coding sequence is TGCGCCAGCCGCAGCGGGGGCAACCCGTATGAAAAACTGTTTTTT. The rearrangement uses TRBV5-1 and TRBJ1-4; a weak D match, TRBD1 (6 bases). The CDR3 covers 15 residues. Trimming stripped 7 bases from V and 6 bases from J, with 19 bases between. The germline V gene encodes CDR1 SGHRS and CDR2 YFSETQ.

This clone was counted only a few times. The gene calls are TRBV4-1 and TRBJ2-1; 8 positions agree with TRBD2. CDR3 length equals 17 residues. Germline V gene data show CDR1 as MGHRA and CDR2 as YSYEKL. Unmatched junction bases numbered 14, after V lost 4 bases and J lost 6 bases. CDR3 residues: CASSRHGIAGRSNEQFF. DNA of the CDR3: TGCGCCAGCAGCCGTCACGGAATAGCGGGAAGAAGCAATGAGCAGTTCTTC.

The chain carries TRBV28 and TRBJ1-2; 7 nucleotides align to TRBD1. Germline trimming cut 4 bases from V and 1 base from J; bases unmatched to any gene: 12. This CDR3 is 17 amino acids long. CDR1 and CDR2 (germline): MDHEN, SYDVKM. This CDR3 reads CASSYFGTARGNYGYTF. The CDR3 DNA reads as TGTGCCAGCAGTTACTTCGGGACAGCAAGGGGTAACTATGGCTACACCTTC.

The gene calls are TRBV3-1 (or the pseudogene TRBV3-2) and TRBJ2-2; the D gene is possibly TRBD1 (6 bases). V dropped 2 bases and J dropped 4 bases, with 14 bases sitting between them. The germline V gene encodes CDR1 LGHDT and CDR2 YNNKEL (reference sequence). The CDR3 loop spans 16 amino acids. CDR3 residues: CASSQSGGAGTGELFF. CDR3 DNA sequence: TGTGCCAGCAGCCAAAGTGGGGGCGCAGGCACCGGGGAGCTGTTTTTT.

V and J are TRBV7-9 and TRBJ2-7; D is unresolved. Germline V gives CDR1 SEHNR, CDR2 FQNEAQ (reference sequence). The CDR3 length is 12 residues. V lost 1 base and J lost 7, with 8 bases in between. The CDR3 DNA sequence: TGTGCCAGCAGCTTAGGGTTGCGGGAGCAGTACTTC. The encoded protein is CASSLGLREQYF.

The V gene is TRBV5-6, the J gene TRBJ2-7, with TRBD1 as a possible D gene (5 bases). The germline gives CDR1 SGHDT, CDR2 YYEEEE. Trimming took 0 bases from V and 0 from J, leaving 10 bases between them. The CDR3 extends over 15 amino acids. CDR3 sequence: CASSLARVSSYEQYF. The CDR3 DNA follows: TGTGCCAGCAGCTTGGCCAGGGTGAGCTCCTACGAGCAGTACTTC.

CDR3 amino acids: CASSDRGLDEQYF. CDR3 nucleotide sequence: TGTGCCAGTAGTGACAGGGGGTTAGACGAGCAGTACTTC. This chain uses TRBV19 with TRBJ2-7; 9 nucleotides agree with TRBD1. Germline CDR1 reads LNHDA; CDR2 reads SQIVND (reference sequence). Trimming removed 5 bases from V and 5 bases from J; junction bases left unmatched: 4. The CDR3 spans 13 residues.

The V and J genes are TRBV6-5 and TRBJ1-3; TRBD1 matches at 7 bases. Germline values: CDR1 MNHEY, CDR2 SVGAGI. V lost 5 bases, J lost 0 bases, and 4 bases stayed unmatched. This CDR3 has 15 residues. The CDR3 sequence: CASSPRQGSGNTIYF. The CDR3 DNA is TGTGCCAGCAGTCCTCGACAGGGCTCTGGAAACACCATATATTTT.

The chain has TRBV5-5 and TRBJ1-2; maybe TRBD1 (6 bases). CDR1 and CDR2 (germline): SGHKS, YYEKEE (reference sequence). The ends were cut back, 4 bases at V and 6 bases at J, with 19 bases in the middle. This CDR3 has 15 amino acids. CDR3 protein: CASSLAGGAVDGYTF. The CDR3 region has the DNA TGTGCCAGCAGCCTGGCGGGGGGCGCGGTGGATGGCTACACCTTC.

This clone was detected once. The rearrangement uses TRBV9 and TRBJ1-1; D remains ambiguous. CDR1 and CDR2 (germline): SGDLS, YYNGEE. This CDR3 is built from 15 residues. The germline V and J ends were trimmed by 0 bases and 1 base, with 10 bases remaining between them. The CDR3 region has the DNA TGTGCCAGCAGCGTAGACCACGAGTGGAACACTGAAGCTTTCTTT. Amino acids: CASSVDHEWNTEAFF.

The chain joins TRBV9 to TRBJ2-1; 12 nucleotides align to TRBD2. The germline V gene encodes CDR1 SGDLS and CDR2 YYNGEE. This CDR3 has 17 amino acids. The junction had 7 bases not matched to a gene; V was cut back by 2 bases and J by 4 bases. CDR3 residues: CASSVASGRAGYNEQFF. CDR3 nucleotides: TGTGCCAGCAGCGTTGCTAGCGGGAGGGCTGGGTACAATGAGCAGTTCTTC.

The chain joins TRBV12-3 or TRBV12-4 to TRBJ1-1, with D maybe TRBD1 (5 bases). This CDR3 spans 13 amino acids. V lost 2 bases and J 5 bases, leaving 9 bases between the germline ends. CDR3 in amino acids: CASSLYGGTEAFF. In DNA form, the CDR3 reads TGTGCCAGCAGTTTATATGGGGGGACTGAAGCTTTCTTT.

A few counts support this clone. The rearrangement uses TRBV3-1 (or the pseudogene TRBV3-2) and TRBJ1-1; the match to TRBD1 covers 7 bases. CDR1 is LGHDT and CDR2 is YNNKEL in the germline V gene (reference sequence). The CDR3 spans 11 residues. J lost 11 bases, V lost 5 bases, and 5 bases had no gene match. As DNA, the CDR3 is TGTGCCAGCAGCTGGACAGGCGGGGCTTTCTTT. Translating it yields CASSWTGGAFF.

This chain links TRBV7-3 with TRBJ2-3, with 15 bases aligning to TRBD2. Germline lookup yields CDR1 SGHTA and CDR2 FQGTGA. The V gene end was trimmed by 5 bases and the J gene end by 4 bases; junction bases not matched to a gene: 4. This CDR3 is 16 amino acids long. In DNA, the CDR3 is TGTGCCAGCAGCCGGACTAGCGGGGGGGCCGCAGATACGCAGTATTTT. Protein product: CASSRTSGGAADTQYF.

CDR3 DNA: TGTGCCAGCAGTTACGAAACGAACGGTCAGCCCCAGCATTTT. Residues: CASSYETNGQPQHF. The V call is TRBV6-5, the J call TRBJ1-5, with unresolved D. The CDR3 is 14 amino acids. V was clipped by 2 bases and J by 6 bases, with 11 bases between them. Germline CDR1 reads MNHEY; CDR2 reads SVGAGI.

The DNA for the CDR3 is TGTGCCAGCAGCCGCCTAGCGGGAACATTGGGAAATGAGCAGTTCTTC. This encodes CASSRLAGTLGNEQFF. The gene calls are TRBV5-4 and TRBJ2-1; TRBD2 aligns across 9 bases. In germline, CDR1 is SGHNT, CDR2 YYREEE (reference sequence). V was pared by 4 bases and J by 7 bases, with 12 bases of the junction left unmatched. The CDR3 is 16 amino acids.

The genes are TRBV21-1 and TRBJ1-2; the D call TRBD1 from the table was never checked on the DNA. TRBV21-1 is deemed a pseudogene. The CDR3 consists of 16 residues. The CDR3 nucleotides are TGTGCCAGCAGCACCCGCCCCGGGACAGGGCGTTATGGCTACACCTTC. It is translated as CASSTRPGTGRYGYTF.

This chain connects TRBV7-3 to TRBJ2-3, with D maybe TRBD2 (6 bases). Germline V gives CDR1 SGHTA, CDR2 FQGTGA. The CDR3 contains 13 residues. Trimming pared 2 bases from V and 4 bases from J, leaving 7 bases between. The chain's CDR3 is CASSLGGPDTQYF. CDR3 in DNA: TGTGCCAGCAGCTTAGGAGGGCCAGATACGCAGTATTTT.

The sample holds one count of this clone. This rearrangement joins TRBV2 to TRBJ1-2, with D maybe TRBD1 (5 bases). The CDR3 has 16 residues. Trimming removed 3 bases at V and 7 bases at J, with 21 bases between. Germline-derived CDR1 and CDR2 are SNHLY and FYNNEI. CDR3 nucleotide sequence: TGTGCCAGCAGTGACACGAGGGACTATTCCGGGCTTGGCTACACCTTC. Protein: CASSDTRDYSGLGYTF.

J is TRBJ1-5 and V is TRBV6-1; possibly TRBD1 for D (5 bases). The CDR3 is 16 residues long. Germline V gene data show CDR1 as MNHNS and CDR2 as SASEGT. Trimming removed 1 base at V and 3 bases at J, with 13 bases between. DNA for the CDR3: TGTGCCAGCAGTGAAGGCGTAGGGGCGATCAATCAGCCCCAGCATTTT. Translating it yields CASSEGVGAINQPQHF.

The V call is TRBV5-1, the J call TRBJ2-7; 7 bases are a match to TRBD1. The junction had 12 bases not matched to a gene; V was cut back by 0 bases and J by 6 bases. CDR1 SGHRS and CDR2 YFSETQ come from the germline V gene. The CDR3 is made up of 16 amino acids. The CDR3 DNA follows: TGCGCCAGCAGCTTGGTTGCAGGGGGTATGGTTGGCGAGCAGTACTTC. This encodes CASSLVAGGMVGEQYF.

CDR3 sequence: CATWSRTGENEQYF. The CDR3 DNA sequence: TGTGCCACCTGGTCCAGGACAGGGGAAAACGAGCAGTACTTC. The gene calls are TRBV10-3 and TRBJ2-7; 9 bases are shared with TRBD1. The CDR3 covers 14 residues. V shed 10 bases, J shed 5 bases, and the junction held 12 bases outside the gene matches. CDR1 ENHRY and CDR2 SYGVKD come from the germline V gene.

The CDR3 nucleotides read TGTGCCAGCAGCGACCCGGGACAGGGTATGACTGAAGCTTTCTTT. This gives the protein CASSDPGQGMTEAFF. The rearrangement uses TRBV5-4 and TRBJ1-1; 9 nucleotides match TRBD1. V lost 4 bases, J lost 5 bases, and 9 bases stayed unmatched. This CDR3 has 15 residues. Germline values: CDR1 SGHNT, CDR2 YYREEE (reference sequence). The full variable domain, its missing parts supplied by reference TRBV5-4 and TRBJ1-1, is ETGVTQSPTHLIKTRGQQVTLRCSSQSGHNTVSWYQQALGQGPQFIFQYYREEENGRGNFPPRFSGLQFPNYSSELNVNALELDDSALYLCASSDPGQGMTEAFFGQGTRLTVV.